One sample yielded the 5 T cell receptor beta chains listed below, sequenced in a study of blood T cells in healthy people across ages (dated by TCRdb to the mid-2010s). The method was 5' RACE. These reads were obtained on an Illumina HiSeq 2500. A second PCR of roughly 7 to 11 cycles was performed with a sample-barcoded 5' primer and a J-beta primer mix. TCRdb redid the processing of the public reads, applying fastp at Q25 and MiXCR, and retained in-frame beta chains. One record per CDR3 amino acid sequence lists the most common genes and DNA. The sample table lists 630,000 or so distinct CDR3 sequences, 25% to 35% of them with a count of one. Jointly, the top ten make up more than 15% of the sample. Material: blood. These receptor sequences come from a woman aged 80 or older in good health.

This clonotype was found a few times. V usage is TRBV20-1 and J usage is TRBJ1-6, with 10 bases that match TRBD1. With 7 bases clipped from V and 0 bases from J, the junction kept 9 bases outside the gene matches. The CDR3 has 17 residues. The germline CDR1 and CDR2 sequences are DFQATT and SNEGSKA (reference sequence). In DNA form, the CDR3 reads TGCAGTGTTCTCCGGGACAGGGGAAGCTCCTATAATTCACCCCTCCACTTT. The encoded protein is CSVLRDRGSSYNSPLHF.

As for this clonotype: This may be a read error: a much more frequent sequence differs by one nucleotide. The CDR3 loop is CVSSETGASTDTQYF. As DNA, the CDR3 is TGTGTCAGCAGTGAGACAGGGGCTAGCACAGATACGCAGTATTTT. The V call is TRBV7-9, the J call TRBJ2-3; 8 bases agree with TRBD1. The CDR3 is made up of 15 amino acids. Germline-derived CDR1 and CDR2 are SEHNR and FQNEAQ (reference sequence).

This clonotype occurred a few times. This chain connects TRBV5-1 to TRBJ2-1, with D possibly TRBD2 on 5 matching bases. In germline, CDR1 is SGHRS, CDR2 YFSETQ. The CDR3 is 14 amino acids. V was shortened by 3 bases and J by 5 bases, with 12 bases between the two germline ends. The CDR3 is CASSYAGNNNEQFF. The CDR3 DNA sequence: TGCGCCAGCAGCTACGCCGGGAACAACAATGAGCAGTTCTTC.

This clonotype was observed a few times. The chain's CDR3 is CASSLGRVRLNTGELFF. As DNA, the CDR3 is TGCGCCAGCAGTCTCGGGCGCGTTCGACTGAACACCGGGGAGCTGTTTTTT. The rearrangement uses TRBV5-1 and TRBJ2-2; unclear D gene. The CDR3 contains 17 residues. Germline CDR1 and CDR2: SGHRS and YFSETQ. V was cut by 5 bases and J by 1 base, with 18 bases left in between.

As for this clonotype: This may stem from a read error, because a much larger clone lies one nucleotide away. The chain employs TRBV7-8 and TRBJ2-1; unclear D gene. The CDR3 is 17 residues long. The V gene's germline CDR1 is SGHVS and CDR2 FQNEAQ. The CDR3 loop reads CASSSRVNRRTYNEQVF. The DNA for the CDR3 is TGTGCCAGCAGCTCCCGCGTTAACAGAAGAACCTACAATGAGCAGGTCTTC.